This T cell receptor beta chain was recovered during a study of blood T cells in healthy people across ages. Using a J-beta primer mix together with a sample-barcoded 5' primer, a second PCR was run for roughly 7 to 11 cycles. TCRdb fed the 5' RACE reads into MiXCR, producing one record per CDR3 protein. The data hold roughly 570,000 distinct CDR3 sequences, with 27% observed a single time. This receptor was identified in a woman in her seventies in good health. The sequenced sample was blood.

Here the CDR3 DNA reads TGTGCCAGCACCGAAGGGGACAGGGTAGCATTACGGTATGGCTACACCTTC. Its protein product is CASTEGDRVALRYGYTF. The gene calls are TRBV5-6 and TRBJ1-2; TRBD1 aligns across 9 bases. The V segment lost 6 bases and the J segment 5 bases; nucleotides outside the gene matches: 17. The CDR3 totals 17 residues. Germline V gene sequence: CDR1 SGHDT, CDR2 YYEEEE.